This T cell receptor (beta chain) was retrieved from a study of cytomegalovirus exposure and HLA in healthy donors. On the study more broadly: As an earlier analysis found, around 200 million T cells yielded 117 million unique TCR beta sequences. Tens of millions of unique TCR sequences came from HLA-typed donors in an early release.

Worth noting for this clone: No antigen is known for it.

With 60 Vbeta and 13 Jbeta primers, the PCR was carried out. Only in-frame clones appear in the TCRdb table, and some are missing; sequencing was by immunoSEQ multiplex PCR. The sample records roughly 120,000 clones, around four fifths being singletons. Study conclusions and caveats: Prior analysis indicated that the majority of TCR beta V segments exhibited productivity approximately 90% or approximately 30% of the time.

The germline CDR1 and CDR2 sequences are LNHDA and SQIVND (reference sequence). The CDR3 extends over 15 amino acids. The trim removed 3 bases at V and 2 bases at J, leaving 4 bases unmatched. The sequence was obtained from a man between 60 and 70 years old in good health and CMV-seropositive. The material sequenced was PBMCs. The chain uses TRBV19 and TRBJ1-2; TRBD1 aligns across 9 bases. The CDR3 region has the DNA TGTGCCAGTAGTATCCGGGACAGGGCCAACTATGGCTACACCTTC. Amino acid sequence: CASSIRDRANYGYTF.